This section outlines one T cell receptor beta chain sequence together with its context. The V gene's germline CDR1 is SEHNR and CDR2 FQNEAQ (reference sequence). The CDR3 contains 18 residues. The V segment lost 1 base and the J segment 1 base; nucleotides outside the gene matches: 8. The source of the sample is a study of chemoradiotherapy in HPV16-positive cancers. The table came from immunoSEQ multiplex PCR; TCRdb's copy has only in-frame clones and leaves some out. The sample holds tens of thousands of clones; under 95% are singletons and the top ten take roughly 3.3%. Over chemoradiotherapy, repertoires were sampled more than once.

Material: blood, obtained from a patient who underwent chemoradiotherapy. This clonotype was sampled from a human donor with HPV-associated anogenital cancer. The rearrangement joins TRBV7-9 to TRBJ2-1; 9 positions match TRBD2. In DNA form, the CDR3 reads TGTGCCAGCAGCTTAGTCAGTAGCGGGAGTTGGTCCTACAATGAGCAGTTCTTC. This gives the protein CASSLVSSGSWSYNEQFF.